This TCR beta chain was captured by sequencing in a study of CD8+ T cells in alopecia areata. Notes on the study in general: Unlike in mice, where it was clearer, TCR sharing across patients was less clear, possibly HLA-related.

Turning to this clone: Its specificity is not known.

Alopecia areata patients provided lesional scalp punch biopsies and peripheral blood, both collected for the study. Reverse transcribed after extraction, RNA yielded cDNA as the sequencing template. Libraries were prepared by immunoSEQ multiplex PCR; TCRdb keeps only in-frame clonotypes and omits some of them. This sample has 150,000 to 180,000 clones; 45% to 60% occur once, and the top ten carry roughly 19%. V was trimmed by 1 base and J by 1 base, leaving 11 bases between them. The germline V gene encodes CDR1 LGHNA and CDR2 YSLEER. The CDR3 sequence is 15 residues long. This TCR was sampled from a human donor with alopecia areata. Source: CD8+ T cells sorted from blood, taken at week 0. The chain links TRBV4-3 to TRBJ2-7; D is ambiguous. The CDR3 DNA follows: TGCGCCAGCAGCCAAGGGGCCCAGTTATCCTACGAGCAGTACTTC. Its protein product is CASSQGAQLSYEQYF.